One T cell receptor beta chain is described in this entry. This sample is drawn from a study of human T cells and chemical hapten exposure. Stated time point: patch test 3, about 24 weeks after DPC sensitization. As for treatment: therapeutic diphenylcyclopropenone sensitization with weekly scalp DPC. People who gave samples had alopecia, were 18 to 70 years old, and were suitable for DPC. TCRdb redid the calling of the RACE reads with MiXCR, one entry per CDR3 protein. Of roughly 100,000 distinct CDR3 sequences in the sample, under 40% were seen once. Germline V CDR1 and CDR2: LGHDT, YNNKEL (reference sequence). This CDR3 spans 13 amino acids. V lost 0 bases, J lost 0 bases, and 1 base lay in between.

This specimen was whole blood, taken in connection with sensitization to the hapten diphenylcyclopropenone (DPC). The chain is built from TRBV3-1 and TRBJ2-3; no clear D. The clonotype originates from a man aged 35 to 55 with alopecia areata. Some clones in this sample may be carry-over from other donors' samples. The CDR3 here is CASSQDSTDTQYF. The CDR3 DNA reads as TGTGCCAGCAGCCAAGACAGCACAGATACGCAGTATTTT.